This passage covers 15 T cell receptor beta chains from one sample sequenced in a study of identical twins. MiXCR, applied by TCRdb to the 5' RACE reads, yields one record per CDR3 protein. The sample lists hundreds of thousands of distinct CDR3 sequences, 20% to 25% seen once, with around 0.5% in the top ten. These same records also appear under a second study, on yellow fever vaccine responses in identical twins.

The sequencing sample was made of CD4+ T cells sorted from blood. These receptors were taken from a woman in her late teens or twenties in good health.

V usage is TRBV29-1 and J usage is TRBJ1-1, with D perhaps matching TRBD1 (5 bases). V lost 6 bases and J lost 0, with 17 bases in between. CDR3 length: 15 amino acids. Germline V gives CDR1 SQVTM, CDR2 ANQGSEA. The chain's CDR3 is CSVDGQTGMNTEAFF. CDR3 sequence (DNA): TGCAGCGTCGACGGGCAAACAGGCATGAACACTGAAGCTTTCTTT.

In this sample, this clonotype turned up many times. This chain joins TRBV12-3 or TRBV12-4 and TRBJ2-2; maybe TRBD2 (5 bases). The length of the CDR3 is 13 residues. V was pared by 6 bases and J by 5 bases, with 10 bases between. CDR3 bases: TGTGCCAGCAGCTTGCCGGGGACCGGGGAGCTGTTTTTT. This translates into CASSLPGTGELFF.

This clonotype was found once. The chain carries TRBV2 and TRBJ2-7; D is ambiguous. The CDR3 totals 13 residues. V gave up 7 bases and J gave up 9 bases, with 19 bases separating them. Germline V gives CDR1 SNHLY, CDR2 FYNNEI. The CDR3 region has the DNA TGTGCCAGCATACCGATACAAATCTTTGGGCAGTACTTC. Its protein is CASIPIQIFGQYF. Full variable domain (missing parts from reference TRBV2 and TRBJ2-7): EPEVTQTPSHQVTQMGQEVILRCVPISNHLYFYWYRQILGQKVEFLVSFYNNEISEKSEIFDDQFSVERPDGSNFTLKIRSTKLEDSAMYFCASIPIQIFGQYFGPGTRLTVT.

V gene TRBV7-9 combines with J gene TRBJ1-4; tentative D call: TRBD1 (5 bases). The germline gives CDR1 SEHNR, CDR2 FQNEAQ (reference sequence). Trimming left V 5 bases short and J 3 bases short, with 19 bases between. The CDR3 totals 17 residues. The CDR3, as DNA: TGTGCCAGCAGCCCCAGACAGATCCAGGCGGCTAATGAAAAACTGTTTTTT. This encodes CASSPRQIQAANEKLFF.

This clonotype appeared a single time. The germline gene is not matched at one end of the junction; a read error may be the cause. This chain uses TRBV10-3 with TRBJ2-2; no clear D gene. Germline V gives CDR1 ENHRY, CDR2 SYGVKD. The CDR3 extends over 13 amino acids. Written as DNA, the CDR3 is TGTACCATCAAACAGACGAACACCGGGGAGCTGTTTTTT. Translated, it gives CTIKQTNTGELFF.

This chain joins TRBV7-9 and TRBJ1-6, with 9 bases lining up with TRBD1. Unmatched junction bases numbered 8, after V lost 5 bases and J lost 6 bases. Germline V lookup: CDR1 SEHNR, CDR2 FQNEAQ (reference sequence). The CDR3 consists of 16 residues. The CDR3 loop is CASSTDPGQGNSPLHF. The CDR3 coding sequence is TGTGCCAGCAGCACCGATCCGGGACAGGGTAATTCACCCCTCCACTTT.

V gene TRBV20-1 combines with J gene TRBJ2-1; 11 bases are shared with TRBD2. The CDR3 sequence is 14 residues long. The V gene's germline CDR1 is DFQATT and CDR2 SNEGSKA (reference sequence). Germline trimming cut 4 bases from V and 9 bases from J; bases unmatched to any gene: 8. The CDR3 loop is CSATTSGRFREQFF. In DNA form, the CDR3 reads TGCAGTGCTACAACTAGCGGGAGATTTCGTGAGCAGTTCTTC.

This clonotype has just a few counts. The J gene is TRBJ1-1, the V gene TRBV12-3 or TRBV12-4, with D hard to call. CDR3 length: 15 amino acids. The germline V and J ends were trimmed by 3 bases and 7 bases, with 18 bases remaining between them. The chain's CDR3 is CASSLRGSPDYEAFF. DNA for the CDR3: TGTGCCAGCAGTTTGCGGGGTTCGCCCGATTATGAAGCTTTCTTT.

The rearrangement links TRBV29-1 to TRBJ2-1; no clear D gene. The CDR3 is 13 residues long. V lost 3 bases and J lost 2, with 8 bases in between. The germline CDR1 and CDR2 sequences are SQVTM and ANQGSEA. The CDR3 is CSVDPGPYNEQFF. The CDR3 DNA is TGCAGCGTTGATCCCGGACCCTACAATGAGCAGTTCTTC.

The chain has TRBV29-1 and TRBJ2-1, with 7 bases fitting TRBD1. CDR3 size: 13 residues. V was pared by 8 bases and J by 6 bases, with 10 bases of the junction left unmatched. CDR1 is SQVTM, CDR2 ANQGSEA, per germline. The CDR3 protein is CSFPEGARNEQFF. The CDR3 region has the DNA TGCAGCTTCCCCGAGGGGGCTCGCAATGAGCAGTTCTTC.

The chain links TRBV2 to TRBJ2-2, with 7 bases that match TRBD2. In germline, CDR1 is SNHLY, CDR2 FYNNEI. The CDR3 extends over 15 amino acids. V was clipped by 10 bases and J by 2 bases; unmatched bases: 10. The CDR3 reads CATQRAGVNTGELFF. The CDR3 nucleotides read TGTGCCACCCAGAGGGCGGGAGTAAACACCGGGGAGCTGTTTTTT.

This clonotype was observed a handful of times. V gene TRBV6-2 or TRBV6-3 combines with J gene TRBJ2-7; TRBD2 aligns across 10 bases. The V and J ends lost 2 bases and 6 bases, in that order; junction bases with no gene match: 7. This CDR3 contains 15 residues. Looked up from germline, CDR1 is MNHEY and CDR2 is SVGEGT. The CDR3 DNA follows: TGTGCCAGCAGTTACCCTCTAGCGGGAGCTCTCGAGCAGTACTTC. It encodes CASSYPLAGALEQYF.

The rearrangement links TRBV6-5 to TRBJ2-3, with 9 bases lining up with TRBD2. V lost 2 bases and J lost 4; bases outside the gene matches: 10. The germline gives CDR1 MNHEY, CDR2 SVGAGI. The CDR3 consists of 17 residues. The CDR3 bases are TGTGCCAGCAGTTACGGGTCGGCGGGAGGGGCGGCAGATACGCAGTATTTT. This sequence encodes CASSYGSAGGAADTQYF.

This clonotype was counted a single time. This chain uses TRBV29-1 with TRBJ2-6; D unresolved. CDR1 and CDR2 from the germline V gene are SQVTM and ANQGSEA. Trimming stripped 7 bases from V and 2 bases from J, with 15 bases between. The CDR3 loop spans 15 amino acids. CDR3 region: CSAALGFPGANVLTF. CDR3 in DNA: TGCAGCGCCGCGTTGGGGTTTCCTGGGGCCAACGTCCTGACTTTC.

This clonotype was seen a handful of times. The V and J genes are TRBV5-1 and TRBJ2-7, with 8 bases lining up with TRBD1. With V trimmed by 4 bases and J by 4 bases, 13 bases remained unmatched. The CDR3 length is 16 residues. Germline loops: CDR1 SGHRS, CDR2 YFSETQ. The CDR3 protein is CASSPRQGLLSYEQYF. The DNA of the CDR3 is TGCGCCAGCAGCCCGCGACAGGGGCTCCTGTCGTACGAGCAGTACTTC.